This T cell receptor (beta chain) was recorded in a study of T cell repertoires in cytomegalovirus infection. Overall study: Matching HLA type and CMV infection were both indicated by public TCR beta signatures.

Broader study findings: It was HLA-C-restricted CMV-specific TCR beta clonotypes that dominated the response ex vivo.

In this sample, this clonotype turned up many times. Its antigen is not known. MiXCR was run by TCRdb on the reads, yielding one entry per CDR3 protein. The data show 200,000 to 250,000 distinct CDR3 sequences, with around an eighth seen just once and approximately 1.6% held by the top ten. The ends lost 5 bases at V and 4 bases at J; junction bases unmatched: 3. The CDR3 consists of 13 residues. Germline V lookup: CDR1 MDHEN, CDR2 SYDVKM. The chain employs TRBV28 and TRBJ1-2; 8 nucleotides line up with TRBD1. This clonotype was obtained from a human donor in good health (CMV status not recorded). Some clones in this sample may be carry-over from other donors' samples. The sequenced sample consisted of PBMCs. The CDR3 reads CASSGGQGYGYTF. For the CDR3, the DNA is TGTGCCAGCAGTGGAGGACAGGGCTATGGCTACACCTTC.